The 23 T cell receptor beta chains listed next were all sequenced from one sample in a study of blood T cell repertoires in COVID-19. Method: immunoSEQ multiplex PCR; TCRdb's copy keeps in-frame clones and lacks some. The sample lists about 200,000 clones; around four fifths were seen once. The sample taken for sequencing was peripheral blood. The receptors were sampled from a woman aged 45-65 years with acute or convalescent COVID-19.

This clone appeared once. The genes are TRBV5-4 and TRBJ2-1; 8 bases agree with TRBD1. V gave up 3 bases and J gave up 3 bases; unmatched junction bases: 8. The CDR3 is made up of 16 amino acids. Germline V lookup: CDR1 SGHNT, CDR2 YYREEE (reference sequence). CDR3 sequence (DNA): TGTGCCAGCAGCTCCACCGCAGGGGGCGTCTACAATGAGCAGTTCTTC. It yields the protein CASSSTAGGVYNEQFF.

V is TRBV20-1 and J is TRBJ2-7; no clear D gene. Germline CDR1 and CDR2: DFQATT and SNEGSKA (reference sequence). The V gene lost 6 bases and the J gene lost 3 bases, with 9 bases spanning the gap. The CDR3 is made up of 11 amino acids. The CDR3 loop is CSARLNYEQYF. The CDR3 DNA reads as TGCAGTGCCCGACTTAACTACGAGCAGTACTTC.

This clone was observed a single time. The chain recombines TRBV28 with TRBJ2-5, with unresolved D. Germline lookup yields CDR1 MDHEN and CDR2 SYDVKM. CDR3 length: 12 residues. V shed 1 base and J shed 5 bases, with 5 bases lying between them. The CDR3 loop is CASSLSRETQYF. The DNA for the CDR3 is TGTGCCAGCAGTTTATCGCGGGAGACCCAGTACTTC. Looking up the rest from reference TRBV28 and TRBJ2-5 gives the full variable domain: DVKVTQSSRYLVKRTGEKVFLECVQDMDHENMFWYRQDPGLGLRLIYFSYDVKMKEKGDIPEGYSVSREKKERFSLILESASTNQTSMYLCASSLSRETQYFGPGTRLLVL.

CDR3 coding DNA: TGCAGCGTTGAAGACACAGTGCAACGGGAGCAGTTCTTC. Translating gives CSVEDTVQREQFF. V gene TRBV29-1 combines with J gene TRBJ2-1; D is unclear. The length of the CDR3 is 13 residues. The ends were cut back, 0 bases at V and 10 bases at J, with 13 bases in the middle. Germline CDR1 SQVTM, CDR2 ANQGSEA.

The J gene is TRBJ1-2, the V gene TRBV18; TRBD1 matches 8 bases. V shed 5 bases, J shed 6 bases, and the junction held 11 bases outside the gene matches. The CDR3 sequence is 15 residues long. Germline V gene data show CDR1 as KGHSH and CDR2 as LQKENI. CDR3 nucleotides: TGTGCCAGCTCATCACGGGACAGGCCCGAGGATGGCTACACCTTC. It translates to CASSSRDRPEDGYTF.

This chain connects TRBV9 to TRBJ2-7; weak D call: TRBD1 (5 bases). There are 14 residues in the CDR3. Germline CDR1 and CDR2: SGDLS and YYNGEE. The ends were cut back, 7 bases at V and 6 bases at J, with 20 bases in the middle. CDR3 amino acids: CASGADHPRSEQYF. For the CDR3, the DNA is TGTGCCAGCGGGGCGGACCATCCTAGAAGCGAGCAGTACTTC.

V usage is TRBV28 and J usage is TRBJ2-2, with a possible D match to TRBD2 (6 bases). Per the germline V gene, CDR1 is MDHEN and CDR2 is SYDVKM. The length of the CDR3 is 13 residues. V lost 6 bases and J lost 5, with 10 bases in between. The CDR3 bases are TGTGCCAGCAGGCGGGGAGTAACCGGGGAGCTGTTTTTT. This translates into CASRRGVTGELFF.

V is TRBV5-4 and J is TRBJ2-1; the match to TRBD2 covers 11 bases. The ends lost 6 bases at V and 10 bases at J; junction bases unmatched: 9. The germline CDR1 and CDR2 sequences are SGHNT and YYREEE (reference sequence). CDR3 size: 14 residues. As DNA, the CDR3 is TGTGCCAGCAACCAGGCCGGGACTAGCGGAGAGCAGTTCTTC. It specifies CASNQAGTSGEQFF. Full variable domain (missing parts from reference TRBV5-4 and TRBJ2-1): ETGVTQSPTHLIKTRGQQVTLRCSSQSGHNTVSWYQQALGQGPQFIFQYYREEENGRGNFPPRFSGLQFPNYSSELNVNALELDDSALYLCASNQAGTSGEQFFGPGTRLTVL.

The rearrangement joins TRBV9 to TRBJ2-5; 13 bases map to TRBD2. V was pared by 3 bases and J by 5 bases, with 13 bases of the junction left unmatched. The germline V gene has CDR1 SGDLS and CDR2 YYNGEE. The CDR3 spans 18 residues. The CDR3 reads CASSEGGTSGIFGETQYF. Written as DNA, the CDR3 is TGTGCCAGCAGCGAAGGGGGGACTAGCGGGATTTTTGGGGAGACCCAGTACTTC.

The chain recombines TRBV29-1 with TRBJ2-3; 7 bases match TRBD2. This CDR3 region has 16 residues. The V gene's germline CDR1 is SQVTM and CDR2 ANQGSEA. V shed 5 bases, J shed 6 bases, and the junction held 17 bases outside the gene matches. The CDR3, as DNA: TGCAGCGTTCCCGAGGAGTGGCGGGAGAAACTGGATACGCAGTATTTT. Protein sequence: CSVPEEWREKLDTQYF.

This chain connects TRBV19 to TRBJ2-1, with 13 bases aligning to TRBD2. Germline V CDR1 and CDR2: LNHDA, SQIVND (reference sequence). The V and J ends lost 2 bases and 6 bases, in that order; junction bases with no gene match: 7. The CDR3 is 17 residues long. The CDR3 loop is CASSILLRTSGGNEQFF. DNA for the CDR3: TGTGCCAGTAGTATACTCCTCCGGACTAGCGGGGGCAATGAGCAGTTCTTC.

This rearrangement joins TRBV28 to TRBJ2-2, with 8 bases matching TRBD1. The trim removed 4 bases at V and 4 bases at J, leaving 11 bases unmatched. The CDR3 runs to 17 residues. The germline CDR1 and CDR2 sequences are MDHEN and SYDVKM. This chain's CDR3 is CASSYIQGGRGTGELFF. The CDR3 DNA reads TGTGCCAGCAGTTACATACAGGGGGGAAGAGGCACCGGGGAGCTGTTTTTT.

The chain recombines TRBV11-2 with TRBJ1-2; TRBD1 matches 7 bases. This CDR3 contains 17 residues. CDR1 SGHAT and CDR2 FQNNGV come from the germline V gene. Trimming cost V 1 base and J 4 bases; bases outside gene matches: 12. The CDR3 sequence is CASSLAPGTVPLYGYTF. The CDR3 DNA follows: TGTGCCAGCAGCTTAGCCCCCGGGACAGTACCCCTCTATGGCTACACCTTC.

This clone was seen once. The CDR3 DNA reads TGCGCCAGCAGTGAGTCGGCCGCGGCCTTAGCCTCCGGGGAGCTGTTTTTT. Encoded protein: CASSESAAALASGELFF. This chain uses TRBV10-2 with TRBJ2-2; D not certain. Germline CDR1 WSHSY, CDR2 SAAADI. V dropped 0 bases and J dropped 6 bases, with 17 bases sitting between them. The CDR3 totals 17 residues.

This clone is a singleton in its sample. This chain links TRBV30 with TRBJ2-3; the match to TRBD2 covers 11 bases. The CDR3 covers 15 residues. The germline V gene has CDR1 GTSNPN and CDR2 SVGIG (reference sequence). Trimming cost V 3 bases and J 4 bases; bases outside gene matches: 6. CDR3 region: CAWSKGLAAADTQYF. Here the CDR3 DNA reads TGTGCCTGGAGCAAGGGACTAGCGGCCGCAGATACGCAGTATTTT.

The chain employs TRBV5-4 and TRBJ2-2, with 7 bases that match TRBD1. Germline V gives CDR1 SGHNT, CDR2 YYREEE (reference sequence). With 4 bases clipped from V and 2 bases from J, the junction kept 8 bases outside the gene matches. This CDR3 has 16 residues. CDR3 protein: CASSPLGQDNTGELFF. The CDR3 DNA sequence: TGTGCCAGCAGCCCCCTAGGACAGGATAACACCGGGGAGCTGTTTTTT.

This chain links TRBV4-1 with TRBJ1-5, with 7 bases identical to TRBD1. Germline CDR1 and CDR2: MGHRA and YSYEKL. The CDR3 totals 18 residues. After removal of 2 bases from V and 0 bases from J, the junction contained 10 bases not matched to a gene. The CDR3 DNA is TGCGCCAGCAGCCAACCCGGGACAGCAACTTATAGCAATCAGCCCCAGCATTTT. As protein: CASSQPGTATYSNQPQHF.

V usage is TRBV19 and J usage is TRBJ1-2; weak D call: TRBD1 (5 bases). Between the trimmed V and J ends, which lost 3 bases and 2 bases, there was a span of 7 bases. This CDR3 comprises 13 residues. In germline, CDR1 is LNHDA, CDR2 SQIVND (reference sequence). The CDR3 DNA sequence: TGTGCCAGTAGTATCGGGGGGAACTATGGCTACACCTTC. It codes for CASSIGGNYGYTF.

The chain joins TRBV15 to TRBJ2-3; 11 bases align to TRBD2. Germline V lookup: CDR1 LNHNV, CDR2 YYDKDF (reference sequence). The V segment lost 1 base and the J segment 0 bases; nucleotides outside the gene matches: 3. The CDR3 length is 17 residues. As DNA, the CDR3 is TGTGCCACCAGCAGAGGACTAGCGGGATTAAGCACAGATACGCAGTATTTT. This gives the protein CATSRGLAGLSTDTQYF.

This clone was seen just once. J is TRBJ1-2 and V is TRBV25-1; 9 bases are a match to TRBD1. The CDR3 loop spans 15 amino acids. The germline V gene has CDR1 MGHDK and CDR2 SYGVNS. V gave up 2 bases and J gave up 4 bases; unmatched junction bases: 5. CDR3 amino acids: CASSEGTGRIYGYTF. The CDR3 region has the DNA TGTGCCAGCAGTGAAGGGACAGGGAGGATCTATGGCTACACCTTC.

This clone came up once. V usage is TRBV3-1 (or the pseudogene TRBV3-2) and J usage is TRBJ1-3, with D perhaps TRBD1 (5 bases). This CDR3 has 15 residues. Looked up from germline, CDR1 is LGHDT and CDR2 is YNNKEL (reference sequence). Trimming took 0 bases from V and 6 from J, leaving 12 bases between them. The chain's CDR3 is CASSQDIGAENTIYF. The CDR3 coding sequence is TGTGCCAGCAGCCAAGATATAGGGGCCGAAAACACCATATATTTT.

This clone was found once. V gene TRBV29-1 combines with J gene TRBJ2-2, with TRBD1 matching over 8 bases. Germline-derived CDR1 and CDR2 are SQVTM and ANQGSEA. The CDR3 runs 12 residues. Unmatched junction bases numbered 4, after V lost 6 bases and J lost 7 bases. The CDR3 DNA follows: TGCAGCGTCTACAGGGGGAGCGGGGAGCTGTTTTTT. Translating it yields CSVYRGSGELFF.

This clone has more than one count but fewer than ten. The chain employs TRBV2 and TRBJ2-2; the match to TRBD2 covers 12 bases. The germline V gene has CDR1 SNHLY and CDR2 FYNNEI. J gave up 1 base and V 7 bases, and 7 bases lay outside the gene matches. The CDR3 has 17 amino acids. CDR3: CASTGGTSGLNTGELFF. CDR3 sequence (DNA): TGTGCCAGCACCGGGGGGACTAGCGGGCTGAACACCGGGGAGCTGTTTTTT.